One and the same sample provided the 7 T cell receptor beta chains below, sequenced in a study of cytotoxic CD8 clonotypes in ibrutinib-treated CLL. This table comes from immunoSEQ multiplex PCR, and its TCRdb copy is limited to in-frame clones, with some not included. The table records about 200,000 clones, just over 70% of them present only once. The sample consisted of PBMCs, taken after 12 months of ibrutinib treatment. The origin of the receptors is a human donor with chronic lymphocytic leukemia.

The DNA of the CDR3 is TGTGCCAGCAGTGGGACAGTCTCTTTAGGCTACGAGCAGTACTTC. Protein product: CASSGTVSLGYEQYF. The V and J genes are TRBV2 and TRBJ2-7; D perhaps matches TRBD1 (6 bases). The CDR3 has 15 amino acids. Trimming pared 4 bases from V and 3 bases from J, leaving 16 bases between. Germline V gives CDR1 SNHLY, CDR2 FYNNEI.

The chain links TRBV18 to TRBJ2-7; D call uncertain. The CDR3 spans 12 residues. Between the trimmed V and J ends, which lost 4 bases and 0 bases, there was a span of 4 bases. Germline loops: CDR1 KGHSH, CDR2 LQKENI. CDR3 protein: CASSQNSYEQYF. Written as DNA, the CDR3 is TGTGCCAGCTCACAAAACTCCTACGAGCAGTACTTC.

The CDR3 reads CASSTRQVAGGRNEQFF. The CDR3 nucleotides are TGTGCCAGCAGCACCCGCCAGGTAGCGGGGGGGCGGAATGAGCAGTTCTTC. The rearrangement uses TRBV7-2 and TRBJ2-1, with TRBD2 matching over 11 bases. V shed 5 bases, J shed 7 bases, and the junction held 13 bases outside the gene matches. Germline assignment: CDR1 SGHTA and CDR2 FQGNSA. The CDR3 is 17 residues long.

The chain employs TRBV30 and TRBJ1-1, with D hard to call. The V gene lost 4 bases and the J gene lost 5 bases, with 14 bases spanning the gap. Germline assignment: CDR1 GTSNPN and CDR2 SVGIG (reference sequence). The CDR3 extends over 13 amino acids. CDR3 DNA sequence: TGTGCCTGGATGGACTGGGGAAAAACTGAAGCTTTCTTT. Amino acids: CAWMDWGKTEAFF.

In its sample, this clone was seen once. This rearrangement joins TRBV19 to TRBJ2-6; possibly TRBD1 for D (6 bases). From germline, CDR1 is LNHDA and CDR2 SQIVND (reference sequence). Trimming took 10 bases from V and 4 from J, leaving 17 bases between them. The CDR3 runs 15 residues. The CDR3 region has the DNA TGTGCCACCCAGATGGGGGCTGCAGGGGCCAACGTCCTGACTTTC. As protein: CATQMGAAGANVLTF. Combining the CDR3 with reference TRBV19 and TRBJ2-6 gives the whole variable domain DGGITQSPKYLFRKEGQNVTLSCEQNLNHDAMYWYRQDPGQGLRLIYYSQIVNDFQKGDIAEGYSVSREKKESFPLTVTSAQKNPTAFYLCATQMGAAGANVLTFGAGSRLTVL.

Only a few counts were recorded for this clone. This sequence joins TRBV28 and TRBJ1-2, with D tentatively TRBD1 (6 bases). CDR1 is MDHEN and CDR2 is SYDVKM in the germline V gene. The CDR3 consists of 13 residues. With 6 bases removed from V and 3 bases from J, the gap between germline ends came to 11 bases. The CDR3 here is CASRPSGDYGYTF. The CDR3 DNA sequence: TGTGCCAGCAGACCATCAGGGGACTATGGCTACACCTTC.

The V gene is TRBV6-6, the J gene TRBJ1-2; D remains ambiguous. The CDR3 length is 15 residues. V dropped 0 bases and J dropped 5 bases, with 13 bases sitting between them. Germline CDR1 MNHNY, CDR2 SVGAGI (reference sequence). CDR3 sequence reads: CASSYSGPDSYGYTF. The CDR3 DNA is TGTGCCAGCAGTTACTCTGGGCCCGACTCGTATGGCTACACCTTC.